Listed here are 2 T cell receptor beta chains from one sample, sequenced in a study of T cell repertoires in cytomegalovirus infection. These receptors are not linked to any known antigen. TCRdb passed the reads through MiXCR, listing each CDR3 protein once. This sample carries 450,000 to 600,000 distinct CDR3 sequences, 33% of them seen once, and the ten largest clones take about a sixth. This material consisted of cultured PBMCs, taken from culture after CMV antigen stimulation. All receptors derive from a human donor in good health (CMV status not recorded). Some clones in this sample may be carry-over from other donors' samples.

The V gene is TRBV20-1, the J gene TRBJ2-1; the match to TRBD2 covers 14 bases. Germline assignment: CDR1 DFQATT and CDR2 SNEGSKA (reference sequence). The V segment lost 3 bases and the J segment 7 bases; nucleotides outside the gene matches: 5. The length of the CDR3 is 15 residues. CDR3 bases: TGCAGTGCTAGTCGACTAGCGGGAGGGGTTAATGAGCAGTTCTTC. Its protein product is CSASRLAGGVNEQFF.

The chain employs TRBV7-3 and TRBJ2-3; 13 bases line up with TRBD2. V was clipped by 5 bases and J by 3 bases; unmatched bases: 5. Germline V gives CDR1 SGHTA, CDR2 FQGTGA. The CDR3 runs 16 residues. CDR3 sequence reads: CASSLGTSGITDTQYF. The CDR3 nucleotides are TGTGCCAGCAGCCTAGGGACTAGCGGGATAACAGATACGCAGTATTTT. Looking up the rest from reference TRBV7-3 and TRBJ2-3 gives the full variable domain: GAGVSQTPSNKVTEKGKYVELRCDPISGHTALYWYRQSLGQGPEFLIYFQGTGAADDSGLPNDRFFAVRPEGSVSTLKIQRTERGDSAVYLCASSLGTSGITDTQYFGPGTRLTVL.